The 13 T cell receptor beta chains reported below all come from one sample, sequenced in a study of CD4+ T cells in melanoma. The table came from immunoSEQ multiplex PCR; TCRdb's copy has only in-frame clones and leaves some out. The sample has about 6,700 clones, around 61% seen once. The specimen was cells from a culture (not recorded whether cultured in vitro). The receptors were gathered from a human donor with melanoma.

On this clone itself: The junction departs from germline at one end; a sequencing error may be responsible. The chain couples TRBV28 to TRBJ1-6; D gene uncertain. CDR3 length equals 15 residues. Germline lookup yields CDR1 MDHEN and CDR2 SYDVKM. CDR3 sequence: CASSSDGRYYSPLHF. DNA for the CDR3: TGTGCCAGCAGTTCTGATGGACGCTATTATTCACCCCTCCACTTT.

The rearrangement uses TRBV29-1 and TRBJ1-2, with TRBD1 matching 9 bases. Germline trimming cut 4 bases from V and 6 bases from J; bases unmatched to any gene: 18. CDR1 and CDR2 (germline): SQVTM, ANQGSEA. This CDR3 comprises 17 residues. The CDR3 DNA follows: TGCAGCGTTGTAAAGAACCCCGGGACAGGGAAATGGGATGGCTACACCTTC. Protein sequence: CSVVKNPGTGKWDGYTF.

This clone counts as medium-sized (0.01 to 0.1%). V is TRBV9 and J is TRBJ1-6; D ambiguous. The length of the CDR3 is 15 residues. Germline CDR1 reads SGDLS; CDR2 reads YYNGEE. Trimming removed 0 bases from V and 6 bases from J, with 10 bases in between. The DNA of the CDR3 is TGTGCCAGCAGCGTAGTGGGTACTACTAATTCACCCCTCCACTTT. Translated: CASSVVGTTNSPLHF.

This clone is deemed medium-sized. The chain is built from TRBV21-1 and TRBJ1-3; TRBD1, as called in the table, went unchecked against the DNA. TRBV21-1 is a pseudogene segment. This CDR3 has 18 amino acids. The CDR3 DNA follows: TGTGCCAGCAGCAAAGACCGGTCCAGGCATTGCTCTGGAAACACCATATATTTT. Translated: CASSKDRSRHCSGNTIYF.

This clone was detected only once. This chain connects TRBV3-1 (or the pseudogene TRBV3-2) to TRBJ2-7; 10 positions agree with TRBD1. Trimming removed 4 bases from V and 5 bases from J; junction bases left unmatched: 8. The CDR3 extends over 15 amino acids. Germline V gives CDR1 LGHDT, CDR2 YNNKEL (reference sequence). This CDR3 is CASSRRDRGFHEQYF. CDR3 sequence (DNA): TGTGCCAGCAGCCGGAGGGACAGGGGTTTCCACGAGCAGTACTTC.

The chain couples TRBV5-1 to TRBJ2-7; 8 positions agree with TRBD1. This CDR3 contains 14 residues. Germline loops: CDR1 SGHRS, CDR2 YFSETQ. V dropped 1 base and J dropped 5; count of bases not matched to a gene: 5. The CDR3 region is CASSLTSGGDEQYF. In DNA form, the CDR3 reads TGCGCCAGCAGCTTGACGTCAGGGGGCGACGAGCAGTACTTC.

V usage is TRBV5-6 and J usage is TRBJ1-3, with D maybe TRBD1 (5 bases). The CDR3 has 15 residues. V lost 3 bases, J lost 4 bases, and 14 bases lay in between. CDR1 and CDR2 from the germline V gene are SGHDT and YYEEEE. DNA for the CDR3: TGTGCCAGCAGCTCCCCCGGGACGAGGGGAAACACCATATATTTT. This translates into CASSSPGTRGNTIYF.

This clone was seen once. The chain links TRBV18 to TRBJ1-5; a possible D gene is TRBD1 (5 bases). Germline values: CDR1 KGHSH, CDR2 LQKENI. The CDR3 loop spans 15 amino acids. V lost 2 bases and J 7 bases, leaving 15 bases between the germline ends. The CDR3 loop is CASSPTGEGGQPQHF. In DNA form, the CDR3 reads TGTGCCAGCTCACCAACGGGGGAGGGAGGACAGCCCCAGCATTTT.

In its sample, this clone was seen once. This chain links TRBV6-2 or TRBV6-3 with TRBJ2-7; no reliable D call. Germline CDR1 MNHEY, CDR2 SVGEGT. Trimming removed 5 bases at V and 3 bases at J, with 8 bases between. This CDR3 is 12 amino acids long. CDR3 nucleotide sequence: TGTGCCAGCAGTCGCCACCACTACGAGCAGTACTTC. It is translated as CASSRHHYEQYF.

The J gene is TRBJ1-2, the V gene TRBV4-2, with TRBD1 matching over 12 bases. The CDR3 has 16 residues. The trim removed 0 bases at V and 8 bases at J, leaving 7 bases unmatched. The germline V gene has CDR1 LGHNA and CDR2 YNFKEQ. The CDR3 DNA follows: TGTGCCAGCAGCCAAGATGGGGGACAGGGGGCGCGAGGCTACACCTTC. Translated, it gives CASSQDGGQGARGYTF.

This rearrangement joins TRBV6-2 or TRBV6-3 to TRBJ1-2; TRBD1 might be the D (5 bases). Germline lookup yields CDR1 MNHEY and CDR2 SVGEGT. The V gene lost 6 bases and the J gene lost 7 bases, with 15 bases spanning the gap. The CDR3 consists of 13 residues. CDR3 sequence reads: CASSQLDRIGYTF. The CDR3 nucleotides read TGTGCCAGCAGCCAACTCGACAGAATTGGCTACACCTTC.

This sequence joins TRBV7-3 and TRBJ1-4; D not certain. The length of the CDR3 is 15 residues. CDR1 and CDR2 (germline): SGHTA, FQGTGA. Trimming left V 1 base short and J 0 bases short, with 6 bases between. CDR3 in amino acids: CASSLRAATNEKLFF. In nucleotides, the CDR3 is TGTGCCAGCAGCTTAAGGGCGGCAACTAATGAAAAACTGTTTTTT.

The chain joins TRBV18 to TRBJ2-1; D is unresolved. V was cut by 4 bases and J by 7 bases, with 17 bases left in between. Germline CDR1 and CDR2: KGHSH and LQKENI. The CDR3 covers 15 residues. CDR3 protein: CASSRVSGTLNEQFF. DNA for the CDR3: TGTGCCAGCTCACGAGTTTCCGGAACTCTGAATGAGCAGTTCTTC.